These 6 T cell receptor beta chains originate from one sample sequenced in a study of neurological immune-mediated disorders. Via MiXCR, TCRdb re-called the 5' RACE reads, giving one row per CDR3 protein. The sample carries around 78,000 distinct CDR3 sequences, approximately 17% recorded once. The specimen sequenced was PBMCs. These receptor sequences come from a woman between 35 and 50 years old in good health.

There are many counts of this clonotype. V is TRBV7-2 and J is TRBJ2-2, with D unclear. The length of the CDR3 is 13 residues. Germline CDR1 reads SGHTA; CDR2 reads FQGNSA. Trimming stripped 1 base from V and 3 bases from J, with 3 bases between. The CDR3 coding sequence is TGTGCCAGCAGCTTAGTCCACACCGGGGAGCTGTTTTTT. Translated: CASSLVHTGELFF.

This chain connects TRBV3-1 to TRBJ1-1; D is undetermined. CDR3 length equals 13 residues. Trimming removed 2 bases from V and 3 bases from J, with 7 bases in between. Germline V gives CDR1 LGHDT, CDR2 YNNKEL (reference sequence). The CDR3 sequence is CASSQSVYTEAFF. Here the CDR3 DNA reads TGTGCCAGCAGCCAAAGTGTATACACTGAAGCTTTCTTT.

This clonotype has at least ten counts. This chain links TRBV4-3 with TRBJ2-1; TRBD2 matches at 10 bases. This CDR3 is 17 amino acids long. V shed 4 bases, J shed 4 bases, and the junction held 10 bases outside the gene matches. The germline gives CDR1 LGHNA, CDR2 YSLEER. This CDR3 reads CASSPQPSGGVYNEQFF. The CDR3 DNA sequence: TGCGCCAGCAGCCCCCAACCGAGCGGGGGGGTGTACAATGAGCAGTTCTTC.

This clonotype was counted at least ten times. The V and J genes are TRBV5-1 and TRBJ1-6; D gene ambiguous. The V end lost 4 bases, the J end lost 7 bases, and 6 bases lay between the germline ends. The germline V gene has CDR1 SGHRS and CDR2 YFSETQ. The CDR3 length is 12 residues. CDR3 nucleotide sequence: TGCGCCAGCAGCACGGAAAATTCACCCCTCCACTTT. Its protein is CASSTENSPLHF.

This clonotype was seen at least ten times. J is TRBJ2-1 and V is TRBV6-5, with D perhaps TRBD1 (6 bases). The germline CDR1 and CDR2 sequences are MNHEY and SVGAGI. Deletions cut 6 bases from V and 2 bases from J, with 8 bases between. The CDR3 runs to 13 residues. The CDR3: CASRDSPYNEQFF. CDR3 DNA sequence: TGTGCCAGCAGGGACAGCCCCTACAATGAGCAGTTCTTC.

This chain uses TRBV9 with TRBJ2-3, with D possibly being TRBD1 or TRBD2 (5 bases each). Germline loops: CDR1 SGDLS, CDR2 YYNGEE. This CDR3 contains 17 residues. Trimming shortened V by 4 bases and J by 1 base, and 19 bases separated the two germline ends. DNA for the CDR3: TGTGCCAGCAGCCTGGGGACCGACCTAGGGGGCACAGATACGCAGTATTTT. Translating it yields CASSLGTDLGGTDTQYF.